This TCR beta chain was identified during a study of blood T cell repertoires in COVID-19. TCRdb's table, derived via immunoSEQ multiplex PCR, lists solely in-frame clones and lacks some. Of more than 55,000 clones listed, roughly 70% were seen once; the top ten hold more than 11%. The CDR3 spans 13 residues. V lost 6 bases to trimming and J lost 3 bases, with 9 bases between them. Germline V gene sequence: CDR1 MRHNA, CDR2 SNTAGT. V and J are TRBV6-4 and TRBJ1-5, with D unresolved. This TCR was sampled from a woman aged 65 to 85 with acute or convalescent COVID-19. Sequencing input: peripheral blood. CDR3: CASSQEANQPQHF. In DNA, the CDR3 is TGTGCCAGCAGCCAGGAGGCCAATCAGCCCCAGCATTTT.